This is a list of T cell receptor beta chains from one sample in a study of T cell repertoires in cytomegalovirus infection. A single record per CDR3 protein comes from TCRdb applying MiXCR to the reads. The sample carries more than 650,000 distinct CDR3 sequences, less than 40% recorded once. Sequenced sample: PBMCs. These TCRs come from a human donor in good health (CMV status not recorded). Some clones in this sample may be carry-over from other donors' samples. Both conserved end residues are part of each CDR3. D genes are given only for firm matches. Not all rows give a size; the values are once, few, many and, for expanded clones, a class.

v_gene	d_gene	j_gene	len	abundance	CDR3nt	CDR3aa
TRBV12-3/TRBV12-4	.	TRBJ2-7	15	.	TGTGCCAGCAGTTTCCGGAACAGCCCTGACCACGAGCAGTACTTC	CASSFRNSPDHEQYF
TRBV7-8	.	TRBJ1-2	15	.	TGTGCCAGCAGCTTAAGTGGCAGAACCGCCTATGGCTACACCTTC	CASSLSGRTAYGYTF
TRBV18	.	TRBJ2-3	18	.	TGTGCCAGCTCGCTACAAAAAACTCGCGTCCTTAGCACAGATCCGCAGTATTTT	CASSLQKTRVLSTDPQYF
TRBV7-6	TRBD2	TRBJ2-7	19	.	TGTGCCAGCAGCTCCCAGACTAGCGGGAGTCGTCTTAGATTTTACGAGCAGTACTTC	CASSSQTSGSRLRFYEQYF
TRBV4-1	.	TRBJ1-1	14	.	TGCGCCAGCAGCCCTGTAGACATGAACACTGAAGCTTTCTTT	CASSPVDMNTEAFF
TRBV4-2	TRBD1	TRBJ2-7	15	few	TGTGCCAGCAGCCAAGATGGAGGGACAGGGCGAGAGCAGTACTTC	CASSQDGGTGREQYF
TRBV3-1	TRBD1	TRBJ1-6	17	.	TGTGCCAGCAGCCAAGGGCTGACAGGGGGTAGGAATTCACCCCTCCACTTT	CASSQGLTGGRNSPLHF
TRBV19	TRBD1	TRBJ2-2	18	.	TGTGCCAGTAGGTCGACAGGGGGCACCCCCACGAACACCGGGGAGCTGTTTTTT	CASRSTGGTPTNTGELFF
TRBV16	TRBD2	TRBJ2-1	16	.	TGTGCCAGCAGCCAATCTGTCAGCGGGGTAGACAATGAGCAGTTCTTC	CASSQSVSGVDNEQFF
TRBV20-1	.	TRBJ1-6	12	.	TGCAGTGCGAGGCAGGTGAATTCACCCCTCCACTTT	CSARQVNSPLHF
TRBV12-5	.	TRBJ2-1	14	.	TGTGCTAGTGGTTCCCCCGGGTCCTACAATGAGCAGTTCTTC	CASGSPGSYNEQFF
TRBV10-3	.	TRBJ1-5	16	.	TGTGCCATCAGTGAGTCGGGACCCCAAGGGAGTCAGCCCCAGCATTTT	CAISESGPQGSQPQHF
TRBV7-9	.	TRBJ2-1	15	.	TGTGCCAGCAGCTACGACCACATTGGGTTGAATGAGCAGTTCTTC	CASSYDHIGLNEQFF
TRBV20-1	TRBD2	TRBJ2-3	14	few	TGCAGTGCAACACTAGCGACCCGCACAGATACGCAGTATTTT	CSATLATRTDTQYF
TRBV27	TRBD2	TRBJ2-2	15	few	TGTGCCAGCAGGCTAAGGCGGGGGATGACCGGGGAGCTGTTTTTT	CASRLRRGMTGELFF
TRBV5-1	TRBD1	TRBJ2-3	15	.	TGCGCCAGCAGCTCGACAGGGAATCCTACAGATACGCAGTATTTT	CASSSTGNPTDTQYF
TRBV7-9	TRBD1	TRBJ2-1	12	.	TGTGCCAGCAGCGGGGACAGGTCCAAGCAGTTCTTC	CASSGDRSKQFF
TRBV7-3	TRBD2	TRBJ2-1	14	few	TGTGCCAGTAAGTTGGCTAGCGGGCTTGATGAGCAGTTCTTC	CASKLASGLDEQFF
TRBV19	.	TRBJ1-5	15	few	TGTGCCAGTAGTATGTCTGATTATAGCAATCAGCCCCAGCATTTT	CASSMSDYSNQPQHF
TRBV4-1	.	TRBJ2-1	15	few	TGCGCCAGCAGCCTTGAAGGGGGTACGTGGAATGAGCAGTTCTTC	CASSLEGGTWNEQFF
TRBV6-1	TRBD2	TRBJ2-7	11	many	TGTGCCAGCAGGGGGGGGTACGAGCAGTACTTC	CASRGGYEQYF
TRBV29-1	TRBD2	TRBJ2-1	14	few	TGCAGCGTTGAAACGGCTAGCGGGGGGAATGAGCAGTTCTTC	CSVETASGGNEQFF
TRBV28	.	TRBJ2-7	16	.	TGTGCCAGCAGTTTGGAATTGCGGCGGGCTTACTACGAGCAGTACTTC	CASSLELRRAYYEQYF
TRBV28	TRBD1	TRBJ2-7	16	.	TGTGCCAGCAGTTCGACAGGACAGGGTAGGCCCTACGAGCAGTACTTC	CASSSTGQGRPYEQYF
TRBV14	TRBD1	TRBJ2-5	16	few	TGTGCCAGCAGCCAGATGGGACAGGTCAATCCAGAGTCCCAGTACTTC	CASSQMGQVNPESQYF
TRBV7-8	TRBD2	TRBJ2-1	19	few	TGTGCCAGCAGCTTGTATTCACTAGCGGGAGGAGCCTCCTACAATGAGCAGTTCTTC	CASSLYSLAGGASYNEQFF
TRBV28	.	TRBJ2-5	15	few	TGTGCCAGCAGTCTCCGCGGTGGCTCAAAAGAGACCCAGTACTTC	CASSLRGGSKETQYF
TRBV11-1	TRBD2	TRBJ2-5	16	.	TGTGCCAGCAGCTCGGGACTAGCGGGGCCAACGGAGACCCAGTACTTC	CASSSGLAGPTETQYF
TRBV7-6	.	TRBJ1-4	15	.	TGTGCCAGCAGCTTAAGCCGACAGACTAATGAAAAACTGTTTTTT	CASSLSRQTNEKLFF
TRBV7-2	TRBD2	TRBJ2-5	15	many	TGTGCCAGCAGCTCACTGGGGACTAGTGTGGAGACCCAGTACTTC	CASSSLGTSVETQYF
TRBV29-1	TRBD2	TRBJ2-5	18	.	TGCAGCGTTGAAGATCATTCGGACTGGCGGGAGGGCCAGGAGACCCAGTACTTC	CSVEDHSDWREGQETQYF
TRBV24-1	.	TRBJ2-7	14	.	TGTGCCACCAGTGATCCGGGCCTCGGGCACGAGCAGTACTTC	CATSDPGLGHEQYF
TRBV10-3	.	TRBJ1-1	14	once	TGTGCCATCAGTGAGTCTTTGAGGGGCACTGAAGCTTTCTTT	CAISESLRGTEAFF
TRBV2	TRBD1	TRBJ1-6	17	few	TGTGCCAGCAGCTCCGGGACAGGGTTACCCTATAATTCACCCCTCCACTTT	CASSSGTGLPYNSPLHF
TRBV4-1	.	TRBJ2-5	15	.	TGCGCCAGCAGCCGGTCGCAGGGGGGAACGTGGACCCAGTACTTC	CASSRSQGGTWTQYF
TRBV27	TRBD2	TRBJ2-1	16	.	TGTGCCAGCAGTTTGCGGACTAGTATAGACTACAATGAGCAGTTCTTC	CASSLRTSIDYNEQFF